This section outlines one TCR beta chain sequence together with its context. Its antigen is as yet unknown. The sample belongs to a study of cytomegalovirus exposure and HLA in healthy donors. The wider study: Per a later analysis, the 550 to 850 first-cohort and fewer than 150 validation repertoires shared one platform. Study observations and caveats: Specificity of three CMV-associated chains for CMV antigens was verified in vitro. The study flagged around 160 TCR beta chains as cytomegalovirus-associated. A later analysis found first-cohort TCR clusters tended to co-occur in the 120 validation repertoires.

Sequenced by immunoSEQ multiplex PCR; TCRdb stores in-frame clones only, minus some. The sample carries around 250,000 clones, 90% recorded once. The CDR3 loop spans 15 amino acids. Germline V lookup: CDR1 MNHEY, CDR2 SMNVEV (reference sequence). The germline V and J ends were trimmed by 4 bases and 1 base, with 12 bases remaining between them. Sequenced: PBMCs. The sequence was obtained from a woman between 18 and 29 years old in good health and CMV-seronegative. The chain joins TRBV27 to TRBJ2-3, with D possibly TRBD2 on 6 matching bases. CDR3 region: CASSYGTLRTDTQYF. CDR3 DNA sequence: TGTGCCAGCAGTTACGGGACTCTACGCACAGATACGCAGTATTTT.